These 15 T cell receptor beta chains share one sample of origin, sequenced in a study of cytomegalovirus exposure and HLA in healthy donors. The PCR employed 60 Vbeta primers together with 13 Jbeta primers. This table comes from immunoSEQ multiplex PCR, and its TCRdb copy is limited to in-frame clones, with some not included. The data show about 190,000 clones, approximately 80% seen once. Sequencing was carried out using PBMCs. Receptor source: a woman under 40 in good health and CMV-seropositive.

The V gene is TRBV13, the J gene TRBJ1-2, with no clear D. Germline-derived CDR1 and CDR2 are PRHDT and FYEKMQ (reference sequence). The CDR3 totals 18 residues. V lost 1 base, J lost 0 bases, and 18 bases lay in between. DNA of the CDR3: TGTGCCAGCAGCTTAGCAAGGATAACCTTCCTAGCTAACTATGGCTACACCTTC. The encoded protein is CASSLARITFLANYGYTF.

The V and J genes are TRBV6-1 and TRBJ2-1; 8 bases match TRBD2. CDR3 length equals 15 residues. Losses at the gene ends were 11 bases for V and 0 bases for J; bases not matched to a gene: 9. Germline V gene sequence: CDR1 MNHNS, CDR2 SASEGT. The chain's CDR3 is CAVHAGGLSYNEQFF. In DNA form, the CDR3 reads TGTGCCGTCCACGCGGGGGGCCTCTCCTACAATGAGCAGTTCTTC.

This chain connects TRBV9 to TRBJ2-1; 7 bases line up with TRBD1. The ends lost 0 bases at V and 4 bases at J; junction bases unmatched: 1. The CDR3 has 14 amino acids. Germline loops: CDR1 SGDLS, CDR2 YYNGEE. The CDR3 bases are TGTGCCAGCAGCGTAGGGGACAGATACAATGAGCAGTTCTTC. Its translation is CASSVGDRYNEQFF.

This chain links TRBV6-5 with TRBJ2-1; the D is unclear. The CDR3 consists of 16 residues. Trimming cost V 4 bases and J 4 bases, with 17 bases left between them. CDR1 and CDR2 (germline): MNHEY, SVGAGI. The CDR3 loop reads CASSFYDSAVYNEQFF. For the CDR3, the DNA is TGTGCCAGCAGTTTCTACGACTCGGCCGTGTACAATGAGCAGTTCTTC.

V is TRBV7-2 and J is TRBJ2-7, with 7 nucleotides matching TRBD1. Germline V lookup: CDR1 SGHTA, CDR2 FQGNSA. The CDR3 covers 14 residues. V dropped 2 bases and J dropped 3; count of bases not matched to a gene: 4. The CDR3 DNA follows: TGTGCCAGCAGCTTACGGGACAGATACTACGAGCAGTACTTC. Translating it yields CASSLRDRYYEQYF. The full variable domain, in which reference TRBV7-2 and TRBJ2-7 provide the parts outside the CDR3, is GAGVSQSPSNKVTEKGKDVELRCDPISGHTALYWYRQSLGQGLEFLIYFQGNSAPDKSGLPSDRFSAERTGGSVSTLTIQRTQQEDSAVYLCASSLRDRYYEQYFGPGTRLTVT.

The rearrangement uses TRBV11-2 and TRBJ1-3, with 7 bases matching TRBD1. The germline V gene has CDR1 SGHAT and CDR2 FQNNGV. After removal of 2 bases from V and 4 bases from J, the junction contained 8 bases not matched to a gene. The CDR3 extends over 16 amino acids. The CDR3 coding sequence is TGTGCCAGCAGCTTAATCTCCACAGGGGCAGGAAACACCATATATTTT. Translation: CASSLISTGAGNTIYF.

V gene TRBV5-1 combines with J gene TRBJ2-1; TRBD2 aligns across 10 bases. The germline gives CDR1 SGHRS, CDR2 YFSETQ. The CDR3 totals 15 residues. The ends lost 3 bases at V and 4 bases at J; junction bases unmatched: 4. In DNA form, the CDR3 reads TGCGCCAGCAGCTCCGGGACTAGCGAATACAATGAGCAGTTCTTC. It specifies CASSSGTSEYNEQFF.

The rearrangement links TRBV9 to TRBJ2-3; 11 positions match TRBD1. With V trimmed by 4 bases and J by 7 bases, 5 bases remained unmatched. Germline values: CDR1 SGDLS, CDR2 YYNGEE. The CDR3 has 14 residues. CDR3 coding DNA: TGTGCCAGCAGCTCCGGACAGGGGGCCCATACGCAGTATTTT. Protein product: CASSSGQGAHTQYF.

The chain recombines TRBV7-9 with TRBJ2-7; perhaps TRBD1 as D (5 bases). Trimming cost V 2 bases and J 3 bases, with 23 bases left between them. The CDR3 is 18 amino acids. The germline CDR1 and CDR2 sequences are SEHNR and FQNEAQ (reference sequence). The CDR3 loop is CASSLTTMGFDRDYEQYF. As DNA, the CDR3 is TGTGCCAGCAGCTTAACGACGATGGGCTTCGACAGAGACTACGAGCAGTACTTC.

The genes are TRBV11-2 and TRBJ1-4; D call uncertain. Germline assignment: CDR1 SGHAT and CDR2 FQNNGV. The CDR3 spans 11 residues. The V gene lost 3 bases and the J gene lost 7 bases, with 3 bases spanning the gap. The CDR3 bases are TGTGCCAGCAGCTTCGGTGAAAAACTGTTTTTT. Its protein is CASSFGEKLFF.

The CDR3 sequence is CASRRQVLRAQETQYF. Written as DNA, the CDR3 is TGTGCCAGCAGACGACAGGTTTTACGGGCCCAAGAGACCCAGTACTTC. The gene calls are TRBV5-5 and TRBJ2-5; the D gene is possibly TRBD1 (6 bases). Looked up from germline, CDR1 is SGHKS and CDR2 is YYEKEE (reference sequence). Trimming pared 5 bases from V and 1 base from J, leaving 18 bases between. The CDR3 sequence is 16 residues long.

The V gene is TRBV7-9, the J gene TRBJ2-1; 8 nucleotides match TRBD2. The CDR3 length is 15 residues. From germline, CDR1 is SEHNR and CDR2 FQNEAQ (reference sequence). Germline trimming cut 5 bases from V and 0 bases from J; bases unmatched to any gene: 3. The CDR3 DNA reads TGTGCCAGCAGCCAGAGCGGGAGCTCCTACAATGAGCAGTTCTTC. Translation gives CASSQSGSSYNEQFF.

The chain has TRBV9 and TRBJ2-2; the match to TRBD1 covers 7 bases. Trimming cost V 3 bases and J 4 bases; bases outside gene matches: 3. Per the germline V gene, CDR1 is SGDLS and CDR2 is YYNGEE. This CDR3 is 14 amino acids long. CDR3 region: CASSATGLTGELFF. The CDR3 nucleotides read TGTGCCAGCAGCGCGACAGGGCTCACCGGGGAGCTGTTTTTT.

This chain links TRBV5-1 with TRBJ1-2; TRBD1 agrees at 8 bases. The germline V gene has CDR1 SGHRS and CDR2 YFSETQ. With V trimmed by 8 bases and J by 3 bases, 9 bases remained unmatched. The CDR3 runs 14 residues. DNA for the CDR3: TGCGCCAGTAAACGGACAGGGATTGACTATGGCTACACCTTC. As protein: CASKRTGIDYGYTF.

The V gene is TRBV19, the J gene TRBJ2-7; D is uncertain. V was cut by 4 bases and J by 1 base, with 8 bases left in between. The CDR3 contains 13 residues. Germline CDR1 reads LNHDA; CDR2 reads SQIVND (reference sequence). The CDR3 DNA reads TGTGCCAGTAGTAAGGCAGGTTCCTACGAGCAGTACTTC. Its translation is CASSKAGSYEQYF.